This record covers a single TCR beta chain. Its antigen remains unidentified. The table came from immunoSEQ multiplex PCR; TCRdb's copy has only in-frame clones and leaves some out. The top ten hold 7.5% to 8.5% of the sample, which has about 95,000 clones, approximately 86% seen once. The sample originates from a study of radiation and T cells in renal cell carcinoma. Study-wide background: Nephrectomy followed 15 Gy stereotactic body radiation by 4 weeks.

Described time point: baseline pretreatment blood. Treatment specified: 15 Gy SBRT to primary tumor, nephrectomy 4 weeks later. Serial blood draws occurred at baseline and 2 and 4 weeks post-SBRT. Study-level findings and limits: In blood, top tumor clones expanded by 2 weeks, shrinking by 4. Without pretreatment biopsies, baseline tumor clonotype presence was undetermined.

The germline V and J ends were trimmed by 4 bases and 0 bases, with 10 bases remaining between them. The CDR3 consists of 14 residues. CDR1 and CDR2 from the germline V gene are SGHTA and FQGNSA. The sample in question was blood, obtained from a patient whose treatment included radiotherapy and nephrectomy. The sequence was obtained from a man in his fifties or sixties with renal cell carcinoma. V gene TRBV7-2 combines with J gene TRBJ2-7; no reliable D call. The CDR3 is CASSSTGSSYEQYF. The DNA for the CDR3 is TGTGCCAGCAGCTCGACCGGTAGCTCCTACGAGCAGTACTTC.